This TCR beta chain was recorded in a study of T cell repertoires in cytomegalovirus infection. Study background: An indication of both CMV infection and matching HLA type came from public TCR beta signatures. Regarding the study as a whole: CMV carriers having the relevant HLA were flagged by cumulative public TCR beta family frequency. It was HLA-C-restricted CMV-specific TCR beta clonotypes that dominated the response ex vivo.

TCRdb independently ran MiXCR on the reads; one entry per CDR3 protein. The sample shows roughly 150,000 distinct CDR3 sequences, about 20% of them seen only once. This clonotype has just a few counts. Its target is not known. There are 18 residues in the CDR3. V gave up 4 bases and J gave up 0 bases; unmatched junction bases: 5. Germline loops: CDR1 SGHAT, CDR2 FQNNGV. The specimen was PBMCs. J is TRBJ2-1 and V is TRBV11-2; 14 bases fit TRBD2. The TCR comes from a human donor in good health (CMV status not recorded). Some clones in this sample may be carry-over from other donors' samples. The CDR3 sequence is CASSYWTSGRNSYNEQFF. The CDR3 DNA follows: TGTGCCAGCAGCTATTGGACTAGCGGGAGGAACTCCTACAATGAGCAGTTCTTC.